This TCR beta chain was obtained from a study of cytomegalovirus exposure and HLA in healthy donors. The germline gives CDR1 KGHSH, CDR2 LQKENI. The CDR3 length is 15 residues. V shed 0 bases and J 9 bases; nucleotides not matched to a gene: 4. The PCR ran on 60 Vbeta and 13 Jbeta primers. TCRdb's table, derived via immunoSEQ multiplex PCR, lists solely in-frame clones and lacks some. The sample holds 150,000 or so clones, around three fifths seen once. The source of this sequence is a woman in her 30s in good health and CMV-seropositive. The material sequenced was PBMCs. The J gene is TRBJ2-2, the V gene TRBV18, with 10 bases aligning to TRBD2. CDR3 residues: CASSPPERGGRELFF. As DNA, the CDR3 is TGTGCCAGCTCACCACCGGAGCGGGGGGGCCGGGAGCTGTTTTTT. Using reference TRBV18 and TRBJ2-2 for the parts outside the CDR3, the full variable domain is NAGVMQNPRHLVRRRGQEARLRCSPMKGHSHVYWYRQLPEEGLKFMVYLQKENIIDESGMPKERFSAEFPKEGPSILRIQQVVRGDSAAYFCASSPPERGGRELFFGEGSRLTVL.